These 22 T cell receptor beta chains were sequenced from one sample in a study of blood T cell repertoires in COVID-19 (dated by TCRdb to between 2020 and 2021). The library was prepared using the immunoSEQ multiplex PCR assay. Sourced from immuneACCESS, this table was stored by TCRdb with only in-frame sequences that have V and J called. A share of the clones is absent; for the studies checked, an unresolved V gene accounts for under half, and the remainder has no known explanation. Across this sample there are under 300,000 clones, with less than 90% seen only once. Over 10% of the sample rests with the top ten. Sample: peripheral blood. These receptors all come from an older woman with COVID-19, enrolled during active disease.

J is TRBJ2-3 and V is TRBV7-2; the match to TRBD2 covers 10 bases. After removal of 1 base from V and 2 bases from J, the junction contained 9 bases not matched to a gene. Germline assignment: CDR1 SGHTA and CDR2 FQGNSA. The CDR3 is 18 residues long. CDR3 coding DNA: TGTGCCAGCAGCTTAGTAAGGCTAGCGGGGGCCCTCACAGATACGCAGTATTTT. Its translation is CASSLVRLAGALTDTQYF.

J is TRBJ1-2 and V is TRBV21-1; TRBD1 was called by the table and not checked on the DNA. TRBV21-1 is given as a pseudogene. The CDR3 runs 14 residues. CDR3 DNA sequence: TGTGCCAGCAGCAAAGGGAACAGATACTATGGCTACACCTTC. Amino acid sequence: CASSKGNRYYGYTF.

The chain links TRBV6-5 to TRBJ1-5; D might be TRBD1 (6 bases). There are 13 residues in the CDR3. The germline V gene has CDR1 MNHEY and CDR2 SVGAGI. Trimming cost V 6 bases and J 9 bases, with 15 bases left between them. CDR3 in DNA: TGTGCCAGCAGGAGGGGGGGGGAGGGGCCCCAGCATTTT. It is translated as CASRRGGEGPQHF.

Turning to this clone: A junction boundary mismatches the germline segment, possibly from a read error. The genes are TRBV20-1 and TRBJ1-2; tentatively, D is TRBD1 (6 bases). Per germline, CDR1 DFQATT and CDR2 SNEGSKA (reference sequence). The CDR3 is made up of 11 amino acids. This chain's CDR3 is CSARGDKGYTF. The CDR3 coding sequence is TGCAGTGCGAGAGGGGACAAAGGCTACACCTTC.

The rearrangement links TRBV3-1 (or the pseudogene TRBV3-2) to TRBJ1-6; tentative D call: TRBD1 (6 bases). The length of the CDR3 is 15 residues. Germline V CDR1 and CDR2: LGHDT, YNNKEL (reference sequence). Trimming shortened V by 4 bases and J by 6 bases, and 13 bases separated the two germline ends. CDR3 protein: CASSPLGHANSPLHF. In DNA form, the CDR3 reads TGTGCCAGCAGCCCCCTGGGACACGCTAATTCACCCCTCCACTTT.

This sequence joins TRBV5-1 and TRBJ2-7; 13 bases are shared with TRBD2. The germline gives CDR1 SGHRS, CDR2 YFSETQ. The trim removed 2 bases at V and 3 bases at J, leaving 2 bases unmatched. The CDR3 length is 15 residues. The CDR3 is CASSFGTSGDYEQYF. CDR3 coding DNA: TGCGCCAGCAGCTTCGGGACTAGCGGGGACTACGAGCAGTACTTC.

The chain combines TRBV9 with TRBJ2-7; TRBD2 is a possible D gene (6 bases). From germline, CDR1 is SGDLS and CDR2 YYNGEE. The CDR3 length is 13 residues. V lost 4 bases, J lost 4 bases, and 12 bases lay in between. The CDR3 is CASSNRDSYEQYF. The CDR3 coding sequence is TGTGCCAGCAGCAACCGGGACTCGTACGAGCAGTACTTC. The full variable domain, completed using reference TRBV9 and TRBJ2-7, is DSGVTQTPKHLITATGQRVTLRCSPRSGDLSVYWYQQSLDQGLQFLIQYYNGEERAKGNILERFSAQQFPDLHSELNLSSLELGDSALYFCASSNRDSYEQYFGPGTRLTVT.

This chain links TRBV12-3 or TRBV12-4 with TRBJ1-2, with 7 positions matching TRBD1. V was pared by 6 bases and J by 7 bases, with 8 bases of the junction left unmatched. CDR3 length: 13 amino acids. CDR3 in amino acids: CASRYGTASGYTF. CDR3 bases: TGTGCCAGCAGATATGGGACAGCCAGTGGCTACACCTTC.

This rearrangement joins TRBV9 to TRBJ2-1, with TRBD1 identical over 9 bases. The J segment lost 9 bases and the V segment lost 2 bases, leaving 15 bases of the junction unmatched. The CDR3 length is 17 residues. Germline loops: CDR1 SGDLS, CDR2 YYNGEE. CDR3 protein: CASSVTSLGQGGGEQFF. CDR3 sequence (DNA): TGTGCCAGCAGCGTGACTTCTTTGGGACAGGGAGGGGGTGAGCAGTTCTTC.

This clone was counted many times. The chain employs TRBV7-9 and TRBJ1-1; D is possibly TRBD1 (5 bases). The CDR3 totals 13 residues. V was pared by 6 bases and J by 6 bases, with 14 bases between. Looked up from germline, CDR1 is SEHNR and CDR2 is FQNEAQ (reference sequence). CDR3 amino acids: CASSRQSTSEAFF. CDR3 nucleotide sequence: TGTGCCAGCAGTCGACAGTCAACCTCTGAAGCTTTCTTT.

Only one count was recorded for this clone. The chain couples TRBV19 to TRBJ2-3; 10 bases line up with TRBD2. With V trimmed by 6 bases and J by 6 bases, 15 bases remained unmatched. Germline CDR1 reads LNHDA; CDR2 reads SQIVND (reference sequence). There are 17 residues in the CDR3. The CDR3 spells CASRMGLAGGLKDTQYF. As DNA, the CDR3 is TGTGCCAGTAGGATGGGGTTAGCGGGGGGACTTAAGGATACGCAGTATTTT.

The chain has TRBV6-5 and TRBJ2-7, with 10 bases fitting TRBD1. CDR1 is MNHEY and CDR2 is SVGAGI in the germline V gene. V lost 4 bases and J lost 6; bases outside the gene matches: 6. The CDR3 runs to 14 residues. The CDR3 spells CASSLRQGAGEQYF. The CDR3 DNA reads TGTGCCAGCAGTTTGCGACAGGGGGCTGGCGAGCAGTACTTC.

V gene TRBV2 combines with J gene TRBJ2-1; 8 nucleotides line up with TRBD2. In germline, CDR1 is SNHLY, CDR2 FYNNEI. The ends lost 6 bases at V and 0 bases at J; junction bases unmatched: 4. The CDR3 runs to 15 residues. DNA for the CDR3: TGTGCCAGCAGCGGGACTAGTGCCTCCTACAATGAGCAGTTCTTC. It codes for CASSGTSASYNEQFF.

This clone was detected only once. The J gene is TRBJ1-1, the V gene TRBV24-1; D is undetermined. V lost 2 bases, J lost 5 bases, and 14 bases lay in between. The CDR3 has 15 amino acids. Per germline, CDR1 KGHDR and CDR2 SFDVKD. The CDR3 DNA follows: TGTGCCACCAGTGATTCCCGAGCGCCGTGGACTGAAGCTTTCTTT. This translates into CATSDSRAPWTEAFF.

CDR3 residues: CASSLGTSASYEQYF. The CDR3 nucleotides read TGTGCCAGCAGCTTAGGGACTAGCGCCTCCTACGAGCAGTACTTC. The V and J genes are TRBV7-6 and TRBJ2-7; 9 bases align to TRBD2. Looked up from germline, CDR1 is SGHVS and CDR2 is FNYEAQ. The CDR3 loop spans 15 amino acids. V shed 1 base, J shed 0 bases, and the junction held 1 base outside the gene matches.

V usage is TRBV9 and J usage is TRBJ2-1; TRBD2 is a possible D gene (6 bases). The CDR3 sequence is 13 residues long. V lost 3 bases and J 11 bases, leaving 15 bases between the germline ends. Germline-derived CDR1 and CDR2 are SGDLS and YYNGEE. CDR3 loop: CASSGAFGTQQFF. Here the CDR3 DNA reads TGTGCCAGCAGCGGAGCGTTCGGGACTCAGCAGTTCTTC.

This clone was seen a single time. The J gene is TRBJ1-4, the V gene TRBV28; D is uncertain. The CDR3 totals 12 residues. V was pared by 2 bases and J by 5 bases, with 3 bases between. Per germline, CDR1 MDHEN and CDR2 SYDVKM. The DNA of the CDR3 is TGTGCCAGCAGTTTAGCGAATGAAAAACTGTTTTTT. It translates to CASSLANEKLFF.

This chain joins TRBV6-5 and TRBJ1-2; D gene ambiguous. V gave up 1 base and J gave up 2 bases, with 8 bases separating them. This CDR3 spans 14 amino acids. The germline V gene has CDR1 MNHEY and CDR2 SVGAGI. The CDR3: CASSYFYGNYGYTF. CDR3 nucleotides: TGTGCCAGCAGTTACTTCTACGGGAACTATGGCTACACCTTC.

The rearrangement links TRBV6-2 or TRBV6-3 to TRBJ2-7, with D perhaps TRBD2 (6 bases). The length of the CDR3 is 14 residues. CDR1 is MNHEY and CDR2 is SVGEGT in the germline V gene. V dropped 2 bases and J dropped 3 bases, with 11 bases sitting between them. CDR3 nucleotide sequence: TGTGCCAGCAGTTACACGGGAGTAATCTACGAGCAGTACTTC. Translation: CASSYTGVIYEQYF.

This clone was picked up a small number of times. The CDR3 sequence: CASSYAGTPQALHF. The CDR3 DNA reads as TGTGCCAGCAGCTACGCAGGGACTCCCCAGGCCCTCCACTTT. The V and J genes are TRBV7-8 and TRBJ1-6; D possibly corresponds to TRBD1 (5 bases). The CDR3 loop spans 14 amino acids. Germline V gene sequence: CDR1 SGHVS, CDR2 FQNEAQ. Trimming removed 4 bases from V and 14 bases from J, with 18 bases in between. The entire variable domain, with the rest obtained from reference TRBV7-8 and TRBJ1-6, is as follows: GAGVSQSPRYKVAKRGQDVALRCDPISGHVSLFWYQQALGQGPEFLTYFQNEAQLDKSGLPSDRFFAERPEGSVSTLKIQRTQQEDSAVYLCASSYAGTPQALHFGNGTRLTVT.

This chain joins TRBV6-5 and TRBJ2-3; possible D gene TRBD2, 6 bases. Germline CDR1 is MNHEY and CDR2 is SVGAGI. The ends were cut back, 3 bases at V and 6 bases at J, with 19 bases in the middle. There are 16 residues in the CDR3. CDR3: CASSYSGRSPFDTQYF. CDR3 sequence (DNA): TGTGCCAGCAGTTATAGCGGACGCTCACCGTTTGATACGCAGTATTTT.

V and J are TRBV10-3 and TRBJ1-1, with a possible D match to TRBD1 (6 bases). CDR1 is ENHRY, CDR2 SYGVKD, per germline. Trimming removed 10 bases from V and 3 bases from J, with 12 bases in between. The CDR3 runs to 12 residues. The CDR3 DNA reads as TGTGCCACCCGGACAGAGGACACTGAAGCTTTCTTT. Translating it yields CATRTEDTEAFF.